This TCR beta chain is from a study of shared clonotypes between healthy human individuals. Using immunoSEQ multiplex PCR, the repertoire was profiled, and TCRdb retains in-frame clones only, with some absent. The top ten hold roughly 0.13% of the sample, which has 2 million to 2.5 million clones, 95% seen once. There are 13 residues in the CDR3. V gave up 8 bases and J gave up 3 bases; unmatched junction bases: 4. Germline V lookup: CDR1 MNHEY, CDR2 SMNVEV (reference sequence). Sequencing was done on a sample of naive CD4+ T cells sorted from blood. Sample subset: CD45RA+ positively selected. This TCR was sampled from a man in his late teens or twenties in good health. The chain is built from TRBV27 and TRBJ2-1; TRBD2 aligns across 7 bases. For the CDR3, the DNA is TGTGCCAGCCGGACTAGGAGCTACAATGAGCAGTTCTTC. Protein: CASRTRSYNEQFF.